This TCR beta chain stems from a study of PD-L1 blockade in urothelial cancer. Regarding time point: pretreatment peripheral blood. Method: immunoSEQ multiplex PCR; TCRdb's copy keeps in-frame clones and lacks some. The data contain 75,000 to 95,000 clones, around four fifths of them singletons. CDR3 length: 15 residues. Sequenced here: PBMCs, sampled around atezolizumab (anti-PD-L1) treatment. This chain joins TRBV21-1 and TRBJ2-7; the table calls TRBD2, which could not be checked here. TRBV21-1 is given as a pseudogene. The receptor was isolated from a man in his forties with urothelial cancer. The CDR3 nucleotides read TGTGCCAGCAGCCCTAAGACTAGCGGGAGCTACGAGCAGTACTTC. Translated: CASSPKTSGSYEQYF.